The rows below give T cell receptor beta chains drawn from one sample of a study of blood T cell repertoires in COVID-19. Only in-frame clones appear in the TCRdb table, and some are missing; sequencing was by immunoSEQ multiplex PCR. The sample carries under 200,000 clones, around three quarters recorded once. The sequencing sample was made of PBMCs or T cells enriched from blood (not recorded which). Receptors were obtained from a woman aged 70-85 years in a cohort exposed to, infected with or recovered from COVID-19 (not recorded which). The CDR3 runs from the conserved cysteine through the conserved F or W. A D gene is named only where the DNA matches it firmly. Rows may omit the clone size; those that give it use once, few, many or a size class.

>NA|NA|TRBJ1-1|TRBV11-2
TGTGCCAGCCTTCGGAGGCACGAACCGATGAACACTGAAGCTTTCTTT
CASLRRHEPMNTEAFF
>NA|NA|TRBJ2-7|TRBV29-1
TGCAGCGTGGGGGGGGGACACACCTACGAGCAGTACTTC
CSVGGGHTYEQYF
>once|TRBD2|TRBJ2-1|TRBV5-6
TGTGCCAGCTTCAGATCGGGGGGATCCGGCAATGAGCAGTTCTTC
CASFRSGGSGNEQFF
>NA|NA|TRBJ1-5|TRBV6-5
TGTGCCAGCAAACAATATAGCAATCAGCCCCAGCATTTT
CASKQYSNQPQHF
>few|NA|TRBJ2-1|TRBV5-4
TGTGCCAGCAGCTATATCCAGGGCGATGAGCAGTTCTTC
CASSYIQGDEQFF
>few|TRBD1|TRBJ2-7|TRBV28
TGTGCCTCACGGACAGGGCATCAAGTCTACGAGCAGTACTTC
CASRTGHQVYEQYF
>NA|NA|TRBJ2-1|TRBV5-5
TGTGCCAGCAGCTTGTCTAGCTCCTACAATGAGCAGTTCTTC
CASSLSSSYNEQFF
>NA|NA|TRBJ1-2|TRBV19
TGTGCCAGTACTACTTCAGGGGTGGGCTATGGCTACACCTTC
CASTTSGVGYGYTF
>NA|NA|TRBJ2-3|TRBV4-3
TGCGCCAGCAGCCTCAGCGGGAGCACAGATACGCAGTATTTT
CASSLSGSTDTQYF
>few|NA|TRBJ1-2|TRBV9
TGTGCCAGCAGCGCAACGACAGTCTTTGGCTATGGCTACACCTTC
CASSATTVFGYGYTF